The 9 T cell receptor beta chains below were found in one sample sequenced in a study of T cell repertoires in cytomegalovirus infection. TCRdb called the reads again in MiXCR, with one record for every CDR3 protein. The sample holds under 250,000 distinct CDR3 sequences, around 6.6% seen once. Sequencing was done on a sample of PBMCs. The receptors stem from a human donor in good health (CMV status not recorded). Some clones in this sample may be carry-over from other donors' samples.

Many counts were recorded for this clonotype. The chain joins TRBV20-1 to TRBJ1-5, with D perhaps TRBD1 (6 bases). The CDR3 is made up of 14 amino acids. In germline, CDR1 is DFQATT, CDR2 SNEGSKA (reference sequence). Trimming pared 5 bases from V and 3 bases from J, leaving 14 bases between. The CDR3 DNA reads as TGCAGTGCTTCCGGGACACGGAACAATCAGCCCCAGCATTTT. This sequence encodes CSASGTRNNQPQHF.

In this sample, this clonotype turned up many times. The rearrangement joins TRBV28 to TRBJ2-7, with TRBD1 matching over 8 bases. Germline V gene data show CDR1 as MDHEN and CDR2 as SYDVKM. V lost 5 bases, J lost 4 bases, and 10 bases stayed unmatched. The CDR3 extends over 15 amino acids. DNA for the CDR3: TGTGCCAGCAGTCCCTCGGCAGGGGGCCTTTACGAGCAGTACTTC. Its protein product is CASSPSAGGLYEQYF.

Many counts were recorded for this clonotype. The chain carries TRBV7-8 and TRBJ2-1, with a tentative D call TRBD1 (6 bases). This CDR3 has 17 residues. V lost 1 base and J lost 3, with 16 bases in between. Looked up from germline, CDR1 is SGHVS and CDR2 is FQNEAQ. The CDR3 nucleotides are TGTGCCAGCAGCTTAGGCTTCGGGACACCAGACTACAATGAGCAGTTCTTC. This sequence encodes CASSLGFGTPDYNEQFF.

This clonotype was counted ten times or more. The chain couples TRBV29-1 to TRBJ1-2; D ambiguous. V was cut by 4 bases and J by 5 bases, with 8 bases left in between. Germline CDR1 is SQVTM and CDR2 is ANQGSEA. This CDR3 is 11 amino acids long. The CDR3 loop reads CSVVRSYGYTF. The CDR3 bases are TGCAGCGTTGTTAGGTCGTATGGCTACACCTTC.

Ten or more counts support this clonotype. This chain uses TRBV14 with TRBJ2-2; D is ambiguous. This CDR3 comprises 13 residues. Trimming stripped 1 base from V and 4 bases from J, with 4 bases between. The V gene's germline CDR1 is SGHDN and CDR2 FVKESK. The CDR3 reads CASSQGPTGELFF. In nucleotides, the CDR3 is TGTGCCAGCAGCCAAGGCCCCACCGGGGAGCTGTTTTTT.

This clonotype was seen many times. The chain joins TRBV12-3 or TRBV12-4 to TRBJ2-1; the D is unclear. V was clipped by 6 bases and J by 4 bases, with 10 bases between them. This CDR3 is built from 13 residues. The chain's CDR3 is CASSLGLYNEQFF. For the CDR3, the DNA is TGTGCCAGCAGCCTCGGGCTGTACAATGAGCAGTTCTTC.

This clonotype has just a few counts. This chain uses TRBV29-1 with TRBJ2-7; D not resolved. The germline V and J ends were trimmed by 6 bases and 7 bases, with 16 bases remaining between them. The CDR3 contains 12 residues. Germline CDR1 SQVTM, CDR2 ANQGSEA. The CDR3 spells CSVRRASEEQYF. The CDR3 DNA is TGCAGCGTGAGGCGAGCGTCCGAGGAGCAGTACTTC.

This clonotype came up many times. V is TRBV10-2 and J is TRBJ2-1; 12 positions agree with TRBD2. This CDR3 comprises 14 residues. Germline CDR1 and CDR2: WSHSY and SAAADI. The V and J ends lost 6 bases and 10 bases, in that order; junction bases with no gene match: 7. This CDR3 is CASSLAGGSREQFF. CDR3 nucleotides: TGCGCCAGCAGCCTAGCGGGGGGGTCAAGGGAGCAGTTCTTC.

In its sample, this clonotype was seen once. The V and J genes are TRBV7-3 and TRBJ2-3, with a tentative D call TRBD1 (7 bases). The CDR3 totals 15 residues. V lost 10 bases, J lost 0 bases, and 17 bases lay in between. CDR1 is SGHTA and CDR2 is FQGTGA in the germline V gene. CDR3 coding DNA: TGTGCCACCCCAGGGGGGCGGGGAAGCACAGATACGCAGTATTTT. Amino acids: CATPGGRGSTDTQYF.